This T cell receptor beta chain originates from a study of blood T cell repertoires in COVID-19. Original data processing: Counts of nucleated cells, estimated from reference gene primer amplification, were obtained. Repertoires were generated with immunoSEQ multiplex PCR, while TCRdb's copy carries only in-frame clones and drops some. The V and J calls and the clone size are those of that table, but D and trimming were determined from the DNA. The sample gives around 70,000 clones, approximately 89% of which show up once; roughly 2.6% is in the top ten. Germline CDR1 is MNHEY and CDR2 is SMNVEV (reference sequence). The CDR3 has 15 residues. Germline trimming cut 7 bases from V and 5 bases from J; bases unmatched to any gene: 12.

This TCR was sampled from a man aged 45-65 years with COVID-19, enrolled during active disease. Sequencing input: peripheral blood. The chain employs TRBV27 and TRBJ2-3; TRBD1 agrees at 7 bases. This chain's CDR3 is CASTDTGAVLDTQYF. In DNA form, the CDR3 reads TGTGCCAGCACGGATACAGGGGCTGTTCTAGATACGCAGTATTTT.